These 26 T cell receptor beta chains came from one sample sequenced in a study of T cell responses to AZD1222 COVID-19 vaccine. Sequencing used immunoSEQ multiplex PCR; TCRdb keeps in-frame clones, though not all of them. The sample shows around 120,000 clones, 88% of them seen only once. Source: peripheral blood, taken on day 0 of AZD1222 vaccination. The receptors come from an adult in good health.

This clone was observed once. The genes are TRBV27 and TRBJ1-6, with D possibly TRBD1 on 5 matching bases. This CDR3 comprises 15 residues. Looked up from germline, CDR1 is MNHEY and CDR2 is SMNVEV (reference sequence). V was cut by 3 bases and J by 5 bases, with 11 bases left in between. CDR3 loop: CASSLRTPHNSPLHF. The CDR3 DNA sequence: TGTGCCAGCAGTTTGAGGACACCCCATAATTCACCCCTCCACTTT.

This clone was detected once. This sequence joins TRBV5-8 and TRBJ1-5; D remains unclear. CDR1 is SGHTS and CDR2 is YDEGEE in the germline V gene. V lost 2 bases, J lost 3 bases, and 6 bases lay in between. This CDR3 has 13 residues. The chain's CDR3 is CASSFGYNQPQHF. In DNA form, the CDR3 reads TGTGCCAGCAGCTTCGGATACAATCAGCCCCAGCATTTT.

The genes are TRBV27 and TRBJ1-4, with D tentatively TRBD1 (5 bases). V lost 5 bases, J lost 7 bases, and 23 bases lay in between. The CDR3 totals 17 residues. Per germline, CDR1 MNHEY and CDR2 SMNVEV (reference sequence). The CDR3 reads CASSPRGLRVVGEKLFF. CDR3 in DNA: TGTGCCAGCAGTCCACGGGGGTTAAGGGTAGTTGGTGAAAAACTGTTTTTT. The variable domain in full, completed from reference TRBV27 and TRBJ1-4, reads EAQVTQNPRYLITVTGKKLTVTCSQNMNHEYMSWYRQDPGLGLRQIYYSMNVEVTDKGDVPEGYKVSRKEKRNFPLILESPSPNQTSLYFCASSPRGLRVVGEKLFFGSGTQLSVL.

The DNA for the CDR3 is TGTGCCAGCAGTTTATATGAAGAAATCAATGAGCAGTTCTTC. Translated: CASSLYEEINEQFF. The gene calls are TRBV28 and TRBJ2-1; no clear D gene. CDR1 is MDHEN, CDR2 SYDVKM, per germline. The CDR3 has 14 amino acids. The V end was cut by 1 base, the J end by 6 bases, with 10 bases between.

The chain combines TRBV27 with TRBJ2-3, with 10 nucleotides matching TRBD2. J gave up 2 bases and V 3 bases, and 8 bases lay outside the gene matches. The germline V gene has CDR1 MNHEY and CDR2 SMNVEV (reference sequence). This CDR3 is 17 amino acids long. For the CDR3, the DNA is TGTGCCAGCAGTTTCGGAGTACTAGCGGGGTCCACAGATACGCAGTATTTT. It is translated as CASSFGVLAGSTDTQYF.

The CDR3 region is CASSLERATEAFF. The DNA of the CDR3 is TGTGCCAGCAGCTTGGAGAGAGCCACTGAAGCTTTCTTT. The chain recombines TRBV5-4 with TRBJ1-1; D unresolved. The V gene lost 0 bases and the J gene lost 4 bases, with 7 bases spanning the gap. The CDR3 runs 13 residues. Germline V lookup: CDR1 SGHNT, CDR2 YYREEE (reference sequence). The whole variable domain, filled in from reference TRBV5-4 and TRBJ1-1, reads ETGVTQSPTHLIKTRGQQVTLRCSSQSGHNTVSWYQQALGQGPQFIFQYYREEENGRGNFPPRFSGLQFPNYSSELNVNALELDDSALYLCASSLERATEAFFGQGTRLTVV.

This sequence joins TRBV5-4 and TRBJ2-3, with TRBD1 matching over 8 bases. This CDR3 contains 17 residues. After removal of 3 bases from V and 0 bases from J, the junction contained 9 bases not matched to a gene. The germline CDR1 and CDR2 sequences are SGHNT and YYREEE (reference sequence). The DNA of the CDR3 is TGTGCCAGCAGCTCTCTAACCGGGACAGGAAGCACAGATACGCAGTATTTT. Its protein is CASSSLTGTGSTDTQYF.

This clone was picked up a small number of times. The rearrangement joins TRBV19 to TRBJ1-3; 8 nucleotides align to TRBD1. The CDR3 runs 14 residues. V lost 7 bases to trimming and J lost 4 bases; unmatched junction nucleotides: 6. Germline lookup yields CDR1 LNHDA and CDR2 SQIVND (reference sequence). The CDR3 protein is CASKKQGDGNTIYF. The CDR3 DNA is TGTGCCAGTAAAAAACAGGGGGACGGAAACACCATATATTTT.

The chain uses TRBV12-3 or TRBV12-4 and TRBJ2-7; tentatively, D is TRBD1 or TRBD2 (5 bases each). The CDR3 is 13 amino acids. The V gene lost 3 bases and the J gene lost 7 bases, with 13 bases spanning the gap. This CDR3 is CASSLSGPREQYF. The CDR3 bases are TGTGCCAGCAGTTTGTCGGGACCTCGGGAGCAGTACTTC.

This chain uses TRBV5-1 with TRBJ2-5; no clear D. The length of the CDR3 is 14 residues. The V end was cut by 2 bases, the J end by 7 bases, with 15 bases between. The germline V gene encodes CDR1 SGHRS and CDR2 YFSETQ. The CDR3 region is CASSFSPSSGTQYF. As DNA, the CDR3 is TGCGCCAGCAGCTTCAGTCCCTCTTCTGGGACCCAGTACTTC.

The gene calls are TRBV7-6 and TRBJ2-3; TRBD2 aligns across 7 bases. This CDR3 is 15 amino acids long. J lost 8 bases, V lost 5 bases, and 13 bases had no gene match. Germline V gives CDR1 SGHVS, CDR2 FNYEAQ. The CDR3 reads CASSLGGGEPGTQYF. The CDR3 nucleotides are TGTGCCAGCAGCCTGGGGGGGGGAGAGCCGGGTACGCAGTATTTT.

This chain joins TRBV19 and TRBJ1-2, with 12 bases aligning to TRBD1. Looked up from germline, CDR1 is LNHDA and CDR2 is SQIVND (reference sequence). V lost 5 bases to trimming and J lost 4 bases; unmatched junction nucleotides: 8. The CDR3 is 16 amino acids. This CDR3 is CASSALGQGAIYGYTF. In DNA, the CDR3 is TGTGCCAGTAGTGCCTTGGGACAGGGGGCCATCTATGGCTACACCTTC.

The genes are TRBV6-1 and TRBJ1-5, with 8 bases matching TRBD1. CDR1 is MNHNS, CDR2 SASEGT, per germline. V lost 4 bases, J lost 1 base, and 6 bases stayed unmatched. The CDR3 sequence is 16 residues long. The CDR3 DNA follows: TGTGCCAGCAGTGGACAGGGGTTGCTCAGCAATCAGCCCCAGCATTTT. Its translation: CASSGQGLLSNQPQHF.

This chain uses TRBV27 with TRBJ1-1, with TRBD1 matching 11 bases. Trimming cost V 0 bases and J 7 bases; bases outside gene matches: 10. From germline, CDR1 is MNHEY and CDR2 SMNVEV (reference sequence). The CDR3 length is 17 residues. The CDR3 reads CASSLSGLGQGAGEAFF. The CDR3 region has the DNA TGTGCCAGCAGTTTATCTGGCCTAGGACAGGGGGCGGGTGAAGCTTTCTTT.

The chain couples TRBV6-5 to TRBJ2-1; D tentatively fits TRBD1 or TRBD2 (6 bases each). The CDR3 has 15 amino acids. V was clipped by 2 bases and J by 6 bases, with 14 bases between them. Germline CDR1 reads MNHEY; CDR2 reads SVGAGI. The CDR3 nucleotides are TGTGCCAGCAGTTACAGGGGGTTGGGAGGCAATGAGCAGTTCTTC. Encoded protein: CASSYRGLGGNEQFF.

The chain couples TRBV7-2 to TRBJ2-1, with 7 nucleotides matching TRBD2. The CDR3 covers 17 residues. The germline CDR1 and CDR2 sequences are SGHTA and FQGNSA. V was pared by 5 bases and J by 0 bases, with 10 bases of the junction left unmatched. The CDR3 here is CASSRAASGASYNEQFF. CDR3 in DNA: TGTGCCAGCAGCCGTGCGGCTAGCGGTGCCTCCTACAATGAGCAGTTCTTC.

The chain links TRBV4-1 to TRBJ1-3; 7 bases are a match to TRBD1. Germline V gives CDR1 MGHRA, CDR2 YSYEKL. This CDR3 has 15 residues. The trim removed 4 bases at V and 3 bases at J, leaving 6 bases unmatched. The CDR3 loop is CASSPLGTVGNTIYF. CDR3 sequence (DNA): TGCGCCAGCAGCCCCCTGGGGACAGTTGGAAACACCATATATTTT.

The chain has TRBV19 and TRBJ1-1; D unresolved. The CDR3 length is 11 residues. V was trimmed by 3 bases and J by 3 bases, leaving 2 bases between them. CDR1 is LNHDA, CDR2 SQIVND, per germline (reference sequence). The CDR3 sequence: CASSIDTEAFF. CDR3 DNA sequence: TGTGCCAGTAGTATTGACACTGAAGCTTTCTTT.

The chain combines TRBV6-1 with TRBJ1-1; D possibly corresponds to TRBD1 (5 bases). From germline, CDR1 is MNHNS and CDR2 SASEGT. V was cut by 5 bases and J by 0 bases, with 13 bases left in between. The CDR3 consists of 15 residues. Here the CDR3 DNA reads TGTGCCAGCAGTTTGGGGGGGACCATGAACACTGAAGCTTTCTTT. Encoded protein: CASSLGGTMNTEAFF.

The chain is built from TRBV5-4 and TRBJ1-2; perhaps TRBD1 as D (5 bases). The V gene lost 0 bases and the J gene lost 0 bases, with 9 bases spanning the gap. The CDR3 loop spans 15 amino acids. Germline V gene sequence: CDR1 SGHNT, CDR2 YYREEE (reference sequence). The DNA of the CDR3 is TGTGCCAGCAGCTTGGTGGGGGTGGCTAACTATGGCTACACCTTC. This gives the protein CASSLVGVANYGYTF. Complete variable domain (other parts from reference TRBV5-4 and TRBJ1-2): ETGVTQSPTHLIKTRGQQVTLRCSSQSGHNTVSWYQQALGQGPQFIFQYYREEENGRGNFPPRFSGLQFPNYSSELNVNALELDDSALYLCASSLVGVANYGYTFGSGTRLTVV.

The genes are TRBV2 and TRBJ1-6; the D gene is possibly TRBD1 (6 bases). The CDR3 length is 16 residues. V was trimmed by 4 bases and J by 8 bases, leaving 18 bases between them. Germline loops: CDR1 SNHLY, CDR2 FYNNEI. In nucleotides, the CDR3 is TGTGCCAGCAGTGTCGGGGGGCTCAAGGGATATTCACCCCTCCACTTT. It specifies CASSVGGLKGYSPLHF. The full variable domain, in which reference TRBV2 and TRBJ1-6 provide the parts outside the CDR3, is EPEVTQTPSHQVTQMGQEVILRCVPISNHLYFYWYRQILGQKVEFLVSFYNNEISEKSEIFDDQFSVERPDGSNFTLKIRSTKLEDSAMYFCASSVGGLKGYSPLHFGNGTRLTVT.

The CDR3 DNA reads TGTGCCAGCAGTTTGGTCGCAGGCTACGAGCAGTACTTC. Protein product: CASSLVAGYEQYF. The rearrangement links TRBV28 to TRBJ2-7; no definite D call. V lost 3 bases and J 3 bases, leaving 9 bases between the germline ends. The CDR3 length is 13 residues. Germline lookup yields CDR1 MDHEN and CDR2 SYDVKM.

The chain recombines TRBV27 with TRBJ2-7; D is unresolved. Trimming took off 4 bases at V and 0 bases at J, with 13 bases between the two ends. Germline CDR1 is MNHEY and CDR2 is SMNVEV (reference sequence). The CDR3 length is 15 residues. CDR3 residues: CASSSSGLNSYEQYF. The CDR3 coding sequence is TGTGCCAGCAGTTCCTCCGGCCTCAACTCCTACGAGCAGTACTTC.

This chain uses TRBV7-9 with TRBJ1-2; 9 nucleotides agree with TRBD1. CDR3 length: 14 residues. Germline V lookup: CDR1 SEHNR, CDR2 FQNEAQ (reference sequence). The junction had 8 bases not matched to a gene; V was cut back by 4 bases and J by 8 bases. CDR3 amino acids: CASSSSTGGMGYTF. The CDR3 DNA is TGTGCCAGCAGCTCATCCACAGGGGGCATGGGCTACACCTTC.

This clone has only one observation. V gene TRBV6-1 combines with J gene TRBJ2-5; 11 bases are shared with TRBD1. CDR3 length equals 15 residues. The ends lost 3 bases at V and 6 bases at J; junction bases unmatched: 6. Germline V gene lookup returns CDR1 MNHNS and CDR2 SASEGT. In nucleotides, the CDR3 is TGTGCCAGCAGTGAGAGGGACAGGGGGAAGAAGACCCAGTACTTC. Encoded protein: CASSERDRGKKTQYF.

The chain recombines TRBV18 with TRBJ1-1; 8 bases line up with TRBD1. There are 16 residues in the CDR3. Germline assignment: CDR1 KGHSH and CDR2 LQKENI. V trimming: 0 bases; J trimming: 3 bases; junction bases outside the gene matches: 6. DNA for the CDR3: TGTGCCAGCTCACCACCAGGGCAGGGGGCAGACACTGAAGCTTTCTTT. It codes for CASSPPGQGADTEAFF.